The 26 T cell receptor beta chains below were found in one sample sequenced in a study of T cells expressing NK-cell markers. One entry per CDR3 protein, without DNA, is what TCRdb gives after re-calling the 5' RACE reads. Its table records about 550,000 distinct CDR3 sequences. Input material: blood T cells: a sorted CD56 or NKG2C T cell subset, CD4+ or CD8+ T cells, or bulk PBMC T cells (not recorded which). These receptor sequences come from a man between 18 and 29 years old in good health.

V usage is TRBV20-1 and J usage is TRBJ2-7; no DNA is available, so the TRBD2 call from TCRdb remains unchecked. The CDR3 has 14 residues. Germline values: CDR1 DFQATT, CDR2 SNEGSKA (reference sequence). CDR3 residues: CSARDSGRGNEQYF.

The chain has TRBV7-6 and TRBJ1-3; TCRdb's D call of TRBD1 is untestable without DNA. Germline CDR1 SGHVS, CDR2 FNYEAQ. The CDR3 totals 15 residues. Here the CDR3 reads CASRLTTGTGNTIYF. The full variable domain, in which reference TRBV7-6 and TRBJ1-3 provide the parts outside the CDR3, is GAGVSQSPRYKVTKRGQDVALRCDPISGHVSLYWYRQALGQGPEFLTYFNYEAQQDKSGLPNDRFSAERPEGSISTLTIQRTEQRDSAMYRCASRLTTGTGNTIYFGEGSWLTVV.

The rearrangement joins TRBV12-3 or TRBV12-4 to TRBJ2-7; TCRdb indicates TRBD2, and absent DNA this call remains unverified. The CDR3 is 15 residues long. The CDR3 protein is CASSASSGSAPEQYF.

The rearrangement uses TRBV10-3 and TRBJ2-5; TCRdb picks TRBD1, but there is no DNA to check that call. Germline lookup yields CDR1 ENHRY and CDR2 SYGVKD. The CDR3 runs to 14 residues. CDR3 residues: CAIRGGEKQETQYF.

The rearrangement joins TRBV11-2 to TRBJ2-5; TCRdb's D gene call, TRBD1, goes unchecked for lack of DNA. The CDR3 is 14 amino acids. Germline CDR1 and CDR2: SGHAT and FQNNGV. CDR3 loop: CASSLEGTSETQYF.

The gene calls are TRBV4-3 and TRBJ2-5. Germline V lookup: CDR1 LGHNA, CDR2 YSLEER. CDR3 size: 15 residues. CDR3 sequence: CASSQVWGNVETQYF.

The J gene is TRBJ2-1, the V gene TRBV7-3. Germline assignment: CDR1 SGHTA and CDR2 FQGTGA. This CDR3 region has 18 residues. CDR3 region: CASSLTSVGRIAYNEQFF.

V is TRBV5-1 and J is TRBJ1-3. In germline, CDR1 is SGHRS, CDR2 YFSETQ. This CDR3 is 16 amino acids long. The CDR3 protein is CASSLAGSNSGNTIYF.

The CDR3 sequence: CASSQAGSEEETQYF. J is TRBJ2-5 and V is TRBV3-1; no DNA is available, so the TRBD1 call from TCRdb remains unchecked. The CDR3 covers 15 residues. CDR1 LGHDT and CDR2 YNNKEL come from the germline V gene (reference sequence).

V and J are TRBV10-3 and TRBJ2-1. Germline V CDR1 and CDR2: ENHRY, SYGVKD. CDR3 length: 12 residues. CDR3 amino acids: CAISESQYGEFF.

The genes are TRBV20-1 and TRBJ2-1; the D gene TCRdb calls, TRBD2, cannot be checked with no DNA. The germline V gene encodes CDR1 DFQATT and CDR2 SNEGSKA (reference sequence). This CDR3 comprises 15 residues. The CDR3 loop is CSARGLADKVDEQFF.

The chain employs TRBV12-3 or TRBV12-4 and TRBJ2-5. This CDR3 region has 15 residues. The chain's CDR3 is CASSLLGLDRETQYF.

The chain recombines TRBV27 with TRBJ2-1; TCRdb reports TRBD2, a call that lacks DNA to check it against. The length of the CDR3 is 16 residues. Germline V gene lookup returns CDR1 MNHEY and CDR2 SMNVEV (reference sequence). The CDR3 protein is CASTLRGGGRENEQFF.

The genes are TRBV12-3 or TRBV12-4 and TRBJ2-2; TCRdb proposes TRBD2, but this gene call is untestable without DNA. CDR3 length: 17 amino acids. Here the CDR3 reads CASSTRLWQANTGELFF.

This chain joins TRBV21-1 and TRBJ2-1; TCRdb names TRBD2, which stays unverified in the absence of DNA. TRBV21-1 is a pseudogene locus. The CDR3 contains 17 residues. The CDR3 sequence is CASSKGAAGGPKGEQFF.

The gene calls are TRBV5-1 and TRBJ2-5. The CDR3 totals 12 residues. Germline CDR1 SGHRS, CDR2 YFSETQ. The CDR3 sequence is CASSFNRETQYF.

This sequence joins TRBV7-2 and TRBJ1-6. The CDR3 is 15 residues long. Per the germline V gene, CDR1 is SGHTA and CDR2 is FQGNSA. Here the CDR3 reads CASTLWAGRSSPLHF.

The CDR3 sequence is CASRAPGAYNEQFF. J is TRBJ2-1 and V is TRBV4-1; the TRBD1 assignment by TCRdb is unverifiable without DNA. Germline loops: CDR1 MGHRA, CDR2 YSYEKL. The CDR3 is 14 amino acids.

The gene calls are TRBV29-1 and TRBJ1-1; TCRdb lists TRBD1, though no DNA is available to test this call. The length of the CDR3 is 13 residues. Germline CDR1 is SQVTM and CDR2 is ANQGSEA. The CDR3 sequence: CSVRTGTNTEAFF.

This rearrangement joins TRBV20-1 to TRBJ1-2. This CDR3 has 12 amino acids. CDR1 and CDR2 from the germline V gene are DFQATT and SNEGSKA (reference sequence). CDR3: CSARGNAEGYTF.

This rearrangement joins TRBV4-1 to TRBJ1-4; TCRdb gives TRBD1 as the D gene, but with no DNA this cannot be confirmed. This CDR3 has 13 residues. The germline gives CDR1 MGHRA, CDR2 YSYEKL. CDR3 protein: CASTHTGVEKLFF.

The V and J genes are TRBV9 and TRBJ1-1; TCRdb proposes TRBD1, but this gene call is untestable without DNA. Germline V gives CDR1 SGDLS, CDR2 YYNGEE. This CDR3 spans 12 amino acids. The CDR3 sequence: CASSEGTEEAFF.

This chain links TRBV7-2 with TRBJ2-7; TCRdb designates TRBD2, a call that cannot be tested without DNA. This CDR3 region has 15 residues. CDR1 is SGHTA, CDR2 FQGNSA, per germline. The CDR3: CASSWGLADRYEQYF.

The J gene is TRBJ2-5, the V gene TRBV5-1; TCRdb outputs TRBD2, but without DNA this stays unchecked. The CDR3 spans 16 residues. Germline-derived CDR1 and CDR2 are SGHRS and YFSETQ. This chain's CDR3 is CASSVGSSGIQETQYF.

The chain carries TRBV4-1 and TRBJ2-7; TCRdb gives TRBD2 as the D gene, but with no DNA this cannot be confirmed. The CDR3 is 15 residues long. CDR1 is MGHRA, CDR2 YSYEKL, per germline. The CDR3 sequence is CASSPTEAASYEQYF.

The J gene is TRBJ2-3, the V gene TRBV29-1. CDR3 size: 13 residues. Per the germline V gene, CDR1 is SQVTM and CDR2 is ANQGSEA. The CDR3 loop is CSVSGSSTDTQYF.